These 21 T cell receptor beta chains originate from one sample sequenced in a study of T cells after yellow fever vaccination. TCRdb re-analysed the 5' RACE reads in MiXCR, keeping a single row per CDR3 protein. This sample has about 340,000 distinct CDR3 sequences, with approximately 4% found just once. This sample comprised PBMCs, obtained 5 days after the yellow fever booster vaccination. The origin of the receptors is a man younger than 30 who received the YFV17D yellow fever vaccine.

The V and J genes are TRBV7-9 and TRBJ1-1; D gene ambiguous. The CDR3 extends over 12 amino acids. Per the germline V gene, CDR1 is SEHNR and CDR2 is FQNEAQ (reference sequence). Between the trimmed V and J ends, which lost 1 base and 8 bases, there was a span of 8 bases. DNA for the CDR3: TGTGCCAGCAGCTTAGAAATCAGGGAAGCTTTCTTT. It yields the protein CASSLEIREAFF.

This clonotype appeared many times. The chain employs TRBV20-1 and TRBJ1-3; D remains ambiguous. The germline V gene has CDR1 DFQATT and CDR2 SNEGSKA (reference sequence). Trimming shortened V by 6 bases and J by 1 base, and 10 bases separated the two germline ends. The CDR3 length is 13 residues. Here the CDR3 DNA reads TGCAGTGCCCTCTGGGGATCTGGAAACACCATATATTTT. It yields the protein CSALWGSGNTIYF.

This clonotype was observed a few times. The V and J genes are TRBV4-3 and TRBJ2-5; TRBD2 matches at 8 bases. Losses at the gene ends were 0 bases for V and 5 bases for J; bases not matched to a gene: 14. CDR1 is LGHNA and CDR2 is YSLEER in the germline V gene. The CDR3 has 18 amino acids. In nucleotides, the CDR3 is TGCGCCAGCAGCCAAGATAGCCGTGCCCGGACGGGAGGGGAGACCCAGTACTTC. Protein product: CASSQDSRARTGGETQYF.

In DNA, the CDR3 is TGCAGTGCTAGAGATCGGTCAGGCCGGGTCACTGAAGCTTTCTTT. Protein product: CSARDRSGRVTEAFF. The rearrangement links TRBV20-1 to TRBJ1-1, with no clear D. CDR3 length: 15 residues. Deletions cut 0 bases from V and 4 bases from J, with 15 bases between. Germline CDR1 reads DFQATT; CDR2 reads SNEGSKA (reference sequence).

In its sample, this clonotype was seen a few times. The rearrangement links TRBV7-8 to TRBJ2-3; 13 positions match TRBD2. This CDR3 has 16 residues. Unmatched junction bases numbered 3, after V lost 5 bases and J lost 1 base. Germline V CDR1 and CDR2: SGHVS, FQNEAQ. DNA for the CDR3: TGTGCCAGCAGCACTAGCGGGGGGGCCGGCACAGATACGCAGTATTTT. Encoded protein: CASSTSGGAGTDTQYF.

This clonotype was counted a few times. The chain has TRBV7-9 and TRBJ2-5; D might be TRBD1 or TRBD2, each matching 5 bases. The V end was cut by 5 bases, the J end by 3 bases, with 19 bases between. Germline values: CDR1 SEHNR, CDR2 FQNEAQ (reference sequence). The CDR3 totals 16 residues. The CDR3 coding sequence is TGTGCCAGCAGCCCCCCCGAGGGGCGCTCGAAAGAGACCCAGTACTTC. Translation gives CASSPPEGRSKETQYF. The complete variable domain, with remaining parts taken from reference TRBV7-9 and TRBJ2-5, reads DTGVSQNPRHKITKRGQNVTFRCDPISEHNRLYWYRQTLGQGPEFLTYFQNEAQLEKSRLLSDRFSAERPKGSFSTLEIQRTEQGDSAMYLCASSPPEGRSKETQYFGPGTRLLVL.

The chain joins TRBV3-1 to TRBJ1-4, with D unresolved. CDR1 and CDR2 (germline): LGHDT, YNNKEL (reference sequence). The CDR3 runs to 14 residues. The V end lost 5 bases, the J end lost 0 bases, and 7 bases lay between the germline ends. The CDR3 reads CASSYHTTNEKLFF. CDR3 nucleotide sequence: TGTGCCAGCAGCTACCATACAACTAATGAAAAACTGTTTTTT.

This clonotype appeared many times. The chain employs TRBV4-3 and TRBJ2-3; D may be TRBD2 (5 bases). CDR1 and CDR2 (germline): LGHNA, YSLEER. CDR3 length equals 15 residues. V lost 4 bases and J 4 bases, leaving 15 bases between the germline ends. CDR3 sequence: CASSRAPGIADTQYF. The CDR3 region has the DNA TGCGCCAGCAGCCGGGCCCCGGGGATCGCAGATACGCAGTATTTT.

This clonotype has just a few counts. The chain joins TRBV5-4 to TRBJ2-1, with TRBD2 identical over 11 bases. The CDR3 loop spans 15 amino acids. Germline V gene lookup returns CDR1 SGHNT and CDR2 YYREEE (reference sequence). Unmatched junction bases numbered 3, after V lost 1 base and J lost 6 bases. The CDR3 region has the DNA TGTGCCAGCAGCTTGATTCTAGCGGGGGGCAATGAGCAGTTCTTC. As protein: CASSLILAGGNEQFF. The full variable domain, rest sourced from reference TRBV5-4 and TRBJ2-1, is ETGVTQSPTHLIKTRGQQVTLRCSSQSGHNTVSWYQQALGQGPQFIFQYYREEENGRGNFPPRFSGLQFPNYSSELNVNALELDDSALYLCASSLILAGGNEQFFGPGTRLTVL.

In this sample, this clonotype turned up a few times. The chain carries TRBV12-3 or TRBV12-4 and TRBJ1-2, with unresolved D. The V gene lost 7 bases and the J gene lost 3 bases, with 12 bases spanning the gap. This CDR3 is built from 13 residues. CDR3: CASTNSKYYGYTF. In DNA form, the CDR3 reads TGTGCCAGCACCAACAGTAAATACTATGGCTACACCTTC.

This clonotype has at least ten counts. The CDR3 nucleotides read TGCGCCAGCAGCTTCCTGGACAGGCAGATCCAAGAGACCCAGTACTTC. Translated: CASSFLDRQIQETQYF. V is TRBV5-1 and J is TRBJ2-5; 7 bases are shared with TRBD1. V lost 2 bases to trimming and J lost 1 base; unmatched junction nucleotides: 8. This CDR3 region has 16 residues. Germline CDR1 SGHRS, CDR2 YFSETQ.

In this sample, this clonotype turned up many times. This chain links TRBV7-9 with TRBJ1-1; D is undetermined. This CDR3 comprises 14 residues. Trimming left V 1 base short and J 4 bases short, with 10 bases between. Germline CDR1 and CDR2: SEHNR and FQNEAQ (reference sequence). The CDR3 is CASSLVGSGTEAFF. The CDR3 nucleotides are TGTGCCAGCAGCTTAGTGGGGAGTGGCACTGAAGCTTTCTTT.

V and J are TRBV5-1 and TRBJ2-5; 7 bases are a match to TRBD1. V shed 1 base, J shed 5 bases, and the junction held 8 bases outside the gene matches. This CDR3 has 15 residues. Germline V gene sequence: CDR1 SGHRS, CDR2 YFSETQ. CDR3 region: CASSLIQGSEETQYF. DNA for the CDR3: TGCGCCAGCAGCTTGATACAGGGGTCTGAGGAGACCCAGTACTTC. The whole variable domain, remainder taken from reference TRBV5-1 and TRBJ2-5, is KAGVTQTPRYLIKTRGQQVTLSCSPISGHRSVSWYQQTPGQGLQFLFEYFSETQRNKGNFPGRFSGRQFSNSRSEMNVSTLELGDSALYLCASSLIQGSEETQYFGPGTRLLVL.

A few counts support this clonotype. V and J are TRBV28 and TRBJ2-6; D gene uncertain. Germline V gene lookup returns CDR1 MDHEN and CDR2 SYDVKM. The CDR3 spans 14 residues. Between the trimmed V and J ends, which lost 5 bases and 4 bases, there was a span of 9 bases. The CDR3 loop is CASSRAGGANVLTF. CDR3 DNA sequence: TGTGCCAGCAGTAGAGCTGGGGGGGCCAACGTCCTGACTTTC.

This clonotype was seen more than once but under ten times. The chain has TRBV28 and TRBJ1-2; 8 bases align to TRBD1. Germline CDR1 MDHEN, CDR2 SYDVKM. CDR3 length equals 16 residues. J gave up 1 base and V 2 bases, and 6 bases lay outside the gene matches. CDR3 sequence: CASSLLTGQVNYGYTF. The DNA for the CDR3 is TGTGCCAGCAGTTTACTCACGGGACAGGTTAACTATGGCTACACCTTC.

This clonotype was detected only a few times. V is TRBV11-1 and J is TRBJ2-1, with a tentative D call TRBD2 (5 bases). V gave up 5 bases and J gave up 3 bases, with 14 bases separating them. Germline V gene data show CDR1 as SGHAT and CDR2 as FQDESV (reference sequence). This CDR3 is built from 15 residues. Written as DNA, the CDR3 is TGTGCCAGCAGCACCGAGGGTAGGAACTACAATGAGCAGTTCTTC. As protein: CASSTEGRNYNEQFF.

This chain connects TRBV7-2 to TRBJ1-2; the D gene is possibly TRBD1 (6 bases). Germline V CDR1 and CDR2: SGHTA, FQGNSA. V lost 1 base, J lost 1 base, and 10 bases lay in between. The CDR3 is 15 amino acids. This CDR3 reads CASSLDGGVNYGYTF. DNA for the CDR3: TGTGCCAGCAGCTTAGATGGGGGCGTTAACTATGGCTACACCTTC.

This clonotype was seen ten or more times. CDR3 in DNA: TGCAGCGTGCAGGGGACGGCTGGAAACACCATATATTTT. This translates into CSVQGTAGNTIYF. The V call is TRBV29-1, the J call TRBJ1-3; a possible D gene is TRBD1 (6 bases). Germline assignment: CDR1 SQVTM and CDR2 ANQGSEA. With 6 bases removed from V and 2 bases from J, the gap between germline ends came to 11 bases. The CDR3 consists of 13 residues.

This clonotype came up many times. V gene TRBV6-6 combines with J gene TRBJ2-4, with D unclear. Germline V gives CDR1 MNHNY, CDR2 SVGAGI (reference sequence). This CDR3 has 12 residues. Trimming removed 5 bases from V and 7 bases from J, with 9 bases in between. The CDR3 here is CASSPSPNIQYF. As DNA, the CDR3 is TGTGCCAGCAGTCCGAGTCCGAACATTCAGTACTTC.

This clonotype has ten or more counts. The chain has TRBV6-1 and TRBJ1-4; D is perhaps TRBD1 (5 bases). The CDR3 consists of 15 residues. In germline, CDR1 is MNHNS, CDR2 SASEGT. V was cut by 1 base and J by 7 bases, with 13 bases left in between. CDR3 bases: TGTGCCAGCAGTGAAGAGTGGCCGGGGGGTGAAAAACTGTTTTTT. Protein: CASSEEWPGGEKLFF.

This clonotype showed up many times. The chain employs TRBV7-2 and TRBJ2-5, with 7 bases identical to TRBD2. Germline V gives CDR1 SGHTA, CDR2 FQGNSA. The trim removed 3 bases at V and 4 bases at J, leaving 8 bases unmatched. This CDR3 is 15 amino acids long. CDR3 nucleotides: TGTGCCAGCAGCTTGCAGCGGGGTGACGGAGAGACCCAGTACTTC. This gives the protein CASSLQRGDGETQYF.